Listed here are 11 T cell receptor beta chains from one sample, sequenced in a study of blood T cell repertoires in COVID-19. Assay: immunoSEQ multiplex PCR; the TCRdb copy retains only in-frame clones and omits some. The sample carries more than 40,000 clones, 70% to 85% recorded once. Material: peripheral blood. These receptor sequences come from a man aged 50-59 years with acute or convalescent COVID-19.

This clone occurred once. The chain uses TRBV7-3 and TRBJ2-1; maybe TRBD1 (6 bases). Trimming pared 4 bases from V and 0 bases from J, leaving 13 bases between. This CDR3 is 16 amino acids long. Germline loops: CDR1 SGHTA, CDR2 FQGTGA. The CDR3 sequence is CASSSRQARSYNEQFF. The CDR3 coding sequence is TGTGCCAGCAGCTCCAGACAGGCGCGCTCCTACAATGAGCAGTTCTTC.

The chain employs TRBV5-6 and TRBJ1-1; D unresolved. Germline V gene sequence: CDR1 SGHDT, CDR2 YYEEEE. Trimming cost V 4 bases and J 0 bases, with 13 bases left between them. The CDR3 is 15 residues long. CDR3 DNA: TGTGCCAGCAGCCCTCGTGGTGGCCTGAACACTGAAGCTTTCTTT. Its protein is CASSPRGGLNTEAFF.

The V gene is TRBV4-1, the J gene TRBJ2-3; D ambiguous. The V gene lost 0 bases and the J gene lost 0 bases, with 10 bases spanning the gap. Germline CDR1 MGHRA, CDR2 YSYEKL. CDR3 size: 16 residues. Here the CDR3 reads CASSQDPGPSTDTQYF. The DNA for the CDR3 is TGCGCCAGCAGCCAAGATCCCGGTCCTAGCACAGATACGCAGTATTTT.

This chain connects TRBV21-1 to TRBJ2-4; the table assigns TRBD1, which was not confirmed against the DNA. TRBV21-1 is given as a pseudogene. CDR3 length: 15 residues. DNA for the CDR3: TGTGCCAGCAGCAAAGGTTACAGAGCCAAAAACATTCAGTACTTC. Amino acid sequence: CASSKGYRAKNIQYF.

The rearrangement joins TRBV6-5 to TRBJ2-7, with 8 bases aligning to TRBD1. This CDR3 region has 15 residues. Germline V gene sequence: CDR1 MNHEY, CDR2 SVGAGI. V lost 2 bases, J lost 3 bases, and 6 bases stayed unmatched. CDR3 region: CASSYGAGGGYEQYF. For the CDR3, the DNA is TGTGCCAGCAGTTACGGGGCAGGGGGCGGCTACGAGCAGTACTTC.

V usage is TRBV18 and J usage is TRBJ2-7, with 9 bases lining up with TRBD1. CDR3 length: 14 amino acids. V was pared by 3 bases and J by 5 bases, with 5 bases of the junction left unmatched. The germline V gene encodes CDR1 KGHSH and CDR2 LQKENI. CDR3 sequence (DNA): TGTGCCAGCTCACCTAATACAGGGGGCGACGAGCAGTACTTC. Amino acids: CASSPNTGGDEQYF.

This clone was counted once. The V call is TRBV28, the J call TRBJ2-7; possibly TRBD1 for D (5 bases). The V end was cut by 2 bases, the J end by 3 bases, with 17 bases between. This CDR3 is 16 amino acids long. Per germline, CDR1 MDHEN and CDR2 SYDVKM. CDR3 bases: TGTGCCAGCAGTTTACAAGGTCGGCAGGGTAACTACGAGCAGTACTTC. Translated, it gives CASSLQGRQGNYEQYF. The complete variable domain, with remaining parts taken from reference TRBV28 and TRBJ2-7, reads DVKVTQSSRYLVKRTGEKVFLECVQDMDHENMFWYRQDPGLGLRLIYFSYDVKMKEKGDIPEGYSVSREKKERFSLILESASTNQTSMYLCASSLQGRQGNYEQYFGPGTRLTVT.

The CDR3 reads CASSQDGTGGGYTF. As DNA, the CDR3 is TGCGCCAGCAGCCAGGACGGGACAGGGGGAGGCTACACCTTC. The gene calls are TRBV5-1 and TRBJ1-2; 11 positions agree with TRBD1. Germline V lookup: CDR1 SGHRS, CDR2 YFSETQ. V lost 4 bases to trimming and J lost 8 bases; unmatched junction nucleotides: 7. The CDR3 has 14 residues.

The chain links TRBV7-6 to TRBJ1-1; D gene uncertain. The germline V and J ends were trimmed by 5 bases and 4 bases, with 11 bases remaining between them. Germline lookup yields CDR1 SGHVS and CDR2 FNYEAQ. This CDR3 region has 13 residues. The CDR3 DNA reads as TGTGCCAGCAGCCCATCACAGAGCACTGAAGCTTTCTTT. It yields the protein CASSPSQSTEAFF.

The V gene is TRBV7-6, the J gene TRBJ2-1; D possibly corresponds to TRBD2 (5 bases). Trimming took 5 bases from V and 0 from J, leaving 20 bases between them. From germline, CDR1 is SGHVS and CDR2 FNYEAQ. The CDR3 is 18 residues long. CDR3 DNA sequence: TGTGCCAGCAGCCCTCGCCCCCCAGGTAGCGTCTCCTACAATGAGCAGTTCTTC. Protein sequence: CASSPRPPGSVSYNEQFF. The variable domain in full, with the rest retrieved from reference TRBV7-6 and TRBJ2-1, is GAGVSQSPRYKVTKRGQDVALRCDPISGHVSLYWYRQALGQGPEFLTYFNYEAQQDKSGLPNDRFSAERPEGSISTLTIQRTEQRDSAMYRCASSPRPPGSVSYNEQFFGPGTRLTVL.

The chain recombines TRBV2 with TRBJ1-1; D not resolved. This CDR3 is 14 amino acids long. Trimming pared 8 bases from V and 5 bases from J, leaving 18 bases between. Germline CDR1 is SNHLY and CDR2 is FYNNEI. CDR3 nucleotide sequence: TGTGCCAGCGTAGCGAAGACGCGGGTTACTGAAGCTTTCTTT. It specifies CASVAKTRVTEAFF.